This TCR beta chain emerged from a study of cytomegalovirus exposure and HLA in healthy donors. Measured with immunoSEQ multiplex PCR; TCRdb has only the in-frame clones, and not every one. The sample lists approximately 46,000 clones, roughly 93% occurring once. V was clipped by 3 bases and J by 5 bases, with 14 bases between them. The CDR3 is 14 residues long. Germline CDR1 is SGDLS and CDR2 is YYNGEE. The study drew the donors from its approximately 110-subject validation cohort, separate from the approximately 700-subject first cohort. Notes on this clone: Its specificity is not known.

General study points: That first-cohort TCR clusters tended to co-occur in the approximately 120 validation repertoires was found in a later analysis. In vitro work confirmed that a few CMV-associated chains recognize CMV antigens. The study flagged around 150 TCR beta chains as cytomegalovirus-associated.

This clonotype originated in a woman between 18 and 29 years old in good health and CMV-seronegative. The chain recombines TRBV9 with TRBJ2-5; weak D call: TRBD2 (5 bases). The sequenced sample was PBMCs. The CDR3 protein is CASSDHGDGETQYF. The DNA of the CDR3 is TGTGCCAGCAGCGACCACGGGGATGGGGAGACCCAGTACTTC.